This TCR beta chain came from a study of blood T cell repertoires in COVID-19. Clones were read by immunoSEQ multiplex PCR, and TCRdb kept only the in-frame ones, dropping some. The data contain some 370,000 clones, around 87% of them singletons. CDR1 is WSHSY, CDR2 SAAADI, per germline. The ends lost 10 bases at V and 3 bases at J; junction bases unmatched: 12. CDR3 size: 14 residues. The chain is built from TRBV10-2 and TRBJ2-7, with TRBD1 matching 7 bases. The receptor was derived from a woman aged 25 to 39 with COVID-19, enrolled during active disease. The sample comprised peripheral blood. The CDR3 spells CATSWDSSFYEQYF. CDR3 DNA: TGCGCCACCTCTTGGGACAGTTCCTTCTACGAGCAGTACTTC.